A single sample is the source of the 28 T cell receptor beta chains below, sequenced in a study of blood T cell repertoires in COVID-19. This table comes from immunoSEQ multiplex PCR, and its TCRdb copy is limited to in-frame clones, with some not included. The sample shows approximately 150,000 clones, over 75% of them seen only once. The sequencing input was peripheral blood. Receptors were obtained from a woman aged 45-60 years with acute or convalescent COVID-19.

This chain links TRBV14 with TRBJ2-7, with D tentatively TRBD2 (5 bases). CDR3 length equals 14 residues. Germline V CDR1 and CDR2: SGHDN, FVKESK. The V end was cut by 0 bases, the J end by 7 bases, with 13 bases between. This CDR3 reads CASSQEGSYREQYF. CDR3 sequence (DNA): TGTGCCAGCAGCCAAGAGGGGAGTTATCGGGAGCAGTACTTC.

This sequence joins TRBV5-1 and TRBJ2-3; TRBD2 agrees at 9 bases. Germline V lookup: CDR1 SGHRS, CDR2 YFSETQ. The J segment lost 1 base and the V segment lost 3 bases, leaving 3 bases of the junction unmatched. The CDR3 spans 15 residues. CDR3 amino acids: CASSYQRGGTDTQYF. The DNA for the CDR3 is TGCGCCAGCAGCTACCAGCGGGGGGGCACAGATACGCAGTATTTT.

The gene calls are TRBV28 and TRBJ1-5; a weak D match, TRBD1 (5 bases). The germline V gene encodes CDR1 MDHEN and CDR2 SYDVKM. Trimming pared 5 bases from V and 11 bases from J, leaving 13 bases between. The CDR3 consists of 12 residues. This CDR3 reads CASSTGGTTQHF. CDR3 nucleotide sequence: TGTGCCAGCAGTACCGGGGGAACTACCCAGCATTTT.

In its sample, this clone was seen a few times. The V call is TRBV5-1, the J call TRBJ1-1, with D perhaps matching TRBD1 (6 bases). V was pared by 0 bases and J by 4 bases, with 10 bases between. CDR3 length: 14 residues. Germline lookup yields CDR1 SGHRS and CDR2 YFSETQ. The CDR3 region is CASSLAGGATEAFF. CDR3 nucleotides: TGCGCCAGCAGCTTGGCGGGGGGGGCCACTGAAGCTTTCTTT.

This clone appeared a few times. The gene calls are TRBV2 and TRBJ1-6; 9 bases are shared with TRBD1. Germline CDR1 reads SNHLY; CDR2 reads FYNNEI. The CDR3 totals 15 residues. J gave up 7 bases and V 6 bases, and 7 bases lay outside the gene matches. CDR3: CASSGDRVVNSPLHF. The DNA for the CDR3 is TGTGCCAGCAGCGGGGACAGGGTAGTGAATTCACCCCTCCACTTT.

The chain employs TRBV6-5 and TRBJ2-1; 14 bases are shared with TRBD2. The CDR3 length is 15 residues. Trimming took 5 bases from V and 8 from J; bases not matched to a gene: 5. Looked up from germline, CDR1 is MNHEY and CDR2 is SVGAGI. CDR3 region: CASSPGTSGGYEQFF. The DNA of the CDR3 is TGTGCCAGCAGTCCCGGGACTAGCGGGGGCTATGAGCAGTTCTTC.

The chain joins TRBV29-1 to TRBJ1-5, with TRBD1 as a possible D gene (5 bases). V was shortened by 1 base and J by 0 bases, with 25 bases between the two germline ends. Germline loops: CDR1 SQVTM, CDR2 ANQGSEA. The CDR3 has 20 amino acids. CDR3 sequence (DNA): TGCAGCGTTGAAGGACAGAGCGAAATGCCCCTCGTTCATAGCAATCAGCCCCAGCATTTT. Protein sequence: CSVEGQSEMPLVHSNQPQHF.

V gene TRBV15 combines with J gene TRBJ1-5, with D possibly being TRBD1 (5 bases). V was clipped by 6 bases and J by 5 bases, with 26 bases between them. The CDR3 spans 18 residues. In germline, CDR1 is LNHNV, CDR2 YYDKDF (reference sequence). The CDR3 nucleotides read TGTGCCACCAGAAAAGGGGCTAATTCAGGGTCTGGATATCAGCCCCAGCATTTT. Translated: CATRKGANSGSGYQPQHF. The variable domain in full, completed from reference TRBV15 and TRBJ1-5, reads DAMVIQNPRYQVTQFGKPVTLSCSQTLNHNVMYWYQQKSSQAPKLLFHYYDKDFNNEADTPDNFQSRRPNTSFCFLDIRSPGLGDTAMYLCATRKGANSGSGYQPQHFGDGTRLSIL.

A few counts support this clone. The chain is built from TRBV2 and TRBJ1-5, with 7 bases aligning to TRBD1. CDR1 and CDR2 from the germline V gene are SNHLY and FYNNEI. This CDR3 comprises 16 residues. Trimming took 2 bases from V and 4 from J; bases not matched to a gene: 8. The CDR3 sequence: CASSEYRGQGNQPQHF. The DNA for the CDR3 is TGTGCCAGCAGTGAATATAGGGGGCAAGGTAATCAGCCCCAGCATTTT.

V is TRBV6-1 and J is TRBJ2-5; 8 nucleotides align to TRBD1. CDR3 length equals 18 residues. Trimming cost V 4 bases and J 5 bases; bases outside gene matches: 18. Germline CDR1 reads MNHNS; CDR2 reads SASEGT. CDR3 sequence: CASSAPYTGGKNWETQYF. For the CDR3, the DNA is TGTGCCAGCAGTGCTCCTTATACAGGGGGAAAAAACTGGGAGACCCAGTACTTC.

CDR3 in DNA: TGTGCCAGCATACTAGCGGGCACAGATACGCAGTATTTT. Translated, it gives CASILAGTDTQYF. The V and J genes are TRBV27 and TRBJ2-3; 8 bases match TRBD2. The germline gives CDR1 MNHEY, CDR2 SMNVEV (reference sequence). J was trimmed by 1 base and V by 7 bases; bases with no gene match: 1. The CDR3 runs to 13 residues.

The chain links TRBV19 to TRBJ1-5; D is uncertain. This CDR3 region has 14 residues. Germline lookup yields CDR1 LNHDA and CDR2 SQIVND (reference sequence). V lost 3 bases to trimming and J lost 5 bases, with 11 bases between them. CDR3 in amino acids: CASSMSQLYQPQHF. Written as DNA, the CDR3 is TGTGCCAGTAGTATGTCACAGCTTTATCAGCCCCAGCATTTT.

This chain joins TRBV10-3 and TRBJ1-4; TRBD1 matches 12 bases. CDR1 is ENHRY, CDR2 SYGVKD, per germline. The CDR3 has 17 amino acids. V was pared by 5 bases and J by 7 bases, with 11 bases of the junction left unmatched. In nucleotides, the CDR3 is TGTGCCATCAGTTCAGTCCCGGGACAGGGGGCCGGTGAAAAACTGTTTTTT. Translation: CAISSVPGQGAGEKLFF.

A single count supports this clone. The rearrangement joins TRBV5-1 to TRBJ2-1; 7 bases are shared with TRBD2. The CDR3 has 16 residues. Germline CDR1 is SGHRS and CDR2 is YFSETQ. V trimming: 2 bases; J trimming: 8 bases; junction bases outside the gene matches: 13. This CDR3 reads CASSFRLSGVWDEQFF. The DNA for the CDR3 is TGCGCCAGCAGCTTTCGGTTAAGCGGGGTCTGGGATGAGCAGTTCTTC. The complete variable domain, with remaining parts taken from reference TRBV5-1 and TRBJ2-1, reads KAGVTQTPRYLIKTRGQQVTLSCSPISGHRSVSWYQQTPGQGLQFLFEYFSETQRNKGNFPGRFSGRQFSNSRSEMNVSTLELGDSALYLCASSFRLSGVWDEQFFGPGTRLTVL.

The CDR3 here is CAISQGLEAFF. CDR3 DNA sequence: TGTGCCATCAGCCAGGGGCTTGAAGCTTTCTTT. The chain combines TRBV10-3 with TRBJ1-1, with TRBD1 as a possible D gene (6 bases). The CDR3 is made up of 11 amino acids. In germline, CDR1 is ENHRY, CDR2 SYGVKD. The V end lost 6 bases, the J end lost 7 bases, and 9 bases lay between the germline ends.

This rearrangement joins TRBV7-9 to TRBJ1-1, with 9 positions matching TRBD1. The V and J ends lost 3 bases and 5 bases, in that order; junction bases with no gene match: 10. This CDR3 has 16 amino acids. The germline CDR1 and CDR2 sequences are SEHNR and FQNEAQ (reference sequence). The DNA of the CDR3 is TGTGCCAGCAGCTTCGGGACAGGGATATTCCAAACTGAAGCTTTCTTT. Amino acids: CASSFGTGIFQTEAFF.

This sequence joins TRBV14 and TRBJ2-1; D call uncertain. Germline V gene data show CDR1 as SGHDN and CDR2 as FVKESK. The CDR3 has 15 amino acids. V gave up 1 base and J gave up 9 bases, with 16 bases separating them. The CDR3: CASSQGLADWSEQFF. The CDR3 bases are TGTGCCAGCAGCCAAGGATTGGCGGATTGGAGTGAGCAGTTCTTC.

The chain uses TRBV7-2 and TRBJ2-5; TRBD1 is a possible D gene (6 bases). The ends were cut back, 3 bases at V and 2 bases at J, with 13 bases in the middle. The length of the CDR3 is 15 residues. Germline V gene lookup returns CDR1 SGHTA and CDR2 FQGNSA. The CDR3 sequence: CASSFPQGLQETQYF. Here the CDR3 DNA reads TGTGCCAGCAGCTTCCCGCAGGGGTTACAAGAGACCCAGTACTTC.

The V gene is TRBV28, the J gene TRBJ1-2; no reliable D call. The ends were cut back, 7 bases at V and 0 bases at J, with 27 bases in the middle. Germline V CDR1 and CDR2: MDHEN, SYDVKM. This CDR3 comprises 19 residues. The CDR3 sequence is CASNSPLAAGGFANYGYTF. DNA of the CDR3: TGTGCCAGCAATTCGCCTCTGGCAGCCGGCGGTTTCGCTAACTATGGCTACACCTTC.

The rearrangement links TRBV7-2 to TRBJ1-3; 9 nucleotides line up with TRBD1. V gave up 0 bases and J gave up 4 bases; unmatched junction bases: 13. The length of the CDR3 is 19 residues. Germline V gene data show CDR1 as SGHTA and CDR2 as FQGNSA. The CDR3 reads CASSLAGQGGLIAGNTIYF. As DNA, the CDR3 is TGTGCCAGCAGCTTAGCGGGACAGGGAGGCCTAATTGCGGGAAACACCATATATTTT.

The chain employs TRBV28 and TRBJ1-6; TRBD1 agrees at 9 bases. Germline CDR1 MDHEN, CDR2 SYDVKM. The CDR3 totals 13 residues. After removal of 6 bases from V and 13 bases from J, the junction contained 7 bases not matched to a gene. CDR3 DNA: TGTGCCAGCAGCCGGGACAGGGCGACCCCCCTCCACTTT. It encodes CASSRDRATPLHF.

For the CDR3, the DNA is TGCGCCAGCAGCTTGGGGGGCGGGACAGCTAATGAAAAACTGTTTTTT. Translated: CASSLGGGTANEKLFF. The chain uses TRBV5-1 and TRBJ1-4; 7 bases agree with TRBD1. With 0 bases clipped from V and 3 bases from J, the junction kept 5 bases outside the gene matches. This CDR3 spans 16 amino acids. Germline V gene data show CDR1 as SGHRS and CDR2 as YFSETQ.

This chain uses TRBV10-3 with TRBJ2-1; 11 bases map to TRBD2. J lost 7 bases, V lost 3 bases, and 8 bases had no gene match. This CDR3 has 16 amino acids. The germline CDR1 and CDR2 sequences are ENHRY and SYGVKD. The CDR3 here is CAISDPGTSGGNEQFF. DNA of the CDR3: TGTGCCATCAGTGACCCCGGGACTAGCGGCGGAAATGAGCAGTTCTTC.

The chain joins TRBV29-1 to TRBJ1-2; maybe TRBD1 (5 bases). Germline V gene sequence: CDR1 SQVTM, CDR2 ANQGSEA. CDR3 length: 13 amino acids. V lost 3 bases to trimming and J lost 7 bases, with 15 bases between them. The CDR3 coding sequence is TGCAGCGTTGATAGAATAACAGGTTTTGGCTACACCTTC. This codes for CSVDRITGFGYTF.

The rearrangement joins TRBV18 to TRBJ2-5, with D unclear. The V end was cut by 2 bases, the J end by 5 bases, with 6 bases between. Germline CDR1 KGHSH, CDR2 LQKENI. CDR3 length: 12 residues. CDR3 bases: TGTGCCAGCTCACCAACCCGGGAGACCCAGTACTTC. Amino acids: CASSPTRETQYF.

This rearrangement joins TRBV12-3 or TRBV12-4 to TRBJ1-4; possibly TRBD1 for D (5 bases). This CDR3 has 13 residues. V lost 5 bases and J lost 7, with 11 bases in between. CDR3 nucleotide sequence: TGTGCCAGCAGTCCCTGGGGGGGTGAAAAACTGTTTTTT. It specifies CASSPWGGEKLFF.

The chain combines TRBV10-3 with TRBJ2-7; the D gene is possibly TRBD1 (5 bases). The germline CDR1 and CDR2 sequences are ENHRY and SYGVKD. The CDR3 spans 15 residues. Trimming took off 3 bases at V and 2 bases at J, with 14 bases between the two ends. For the CDR3, the DNA is TGTGCCATCAGTGACAACACTTTGGGGCCCTACGAGCAGTACTTC. This codes for CAISDNTLGPYEQYF.

This clone was observed a handful of times. This chain connects TRBV10-3 to TRBJ1-6; perhaps TRBD1 as D (5 bases). The germline V and J ends were trimmed by 11 bases and 10 bases, with 21 bases remaining between them. Germline V gene lookup returns CDR1 ENHRY and CDR2 SYGVKD. CDR3 length: 14 amino acids. This CDR3 reads CASTGGWGESPLHF. The CDR3 DNA is TGTGCCTCAACCGGGGGGTGGGGAGAATCACCCCTCCACTTT.